Shown below are 23 T cell receptor beta chains from a single sample sequenced in a study of T cells in Graves' hyperthyroidism and ophthalmopathy. It was RNA transcripts that yielded the amplified TCR beta CDR3 regions. First-round RT-PCR of the TCR CDR3 relied on the HTBI primer set. TCRdb reprocessed the multiplex PCR reads with MiXCR, giving one entry per CDR3 protein. The sample includes around 400,000 distinct CDR3 sequences, roughly 13% of them seen just once. Specimen: blood. These receptors all come from a woman between 18 and 29 years old with Graves' hyperthyroidism.

This clonotype was seen repeatedly, ten times or more. V is TRBV18 and J is TRBJ2-1, with 13 nucleotides matching TRBD2. The CDR3 is 15 residues long. Unmatched junction bases numbered 5, after V lost 3 bases and J lost 9 bases. Germline V CDR1 and CDR2: KGHSH, LQKENI. As DNA, the CDR3 is TGTGCCAGCTCACCCGGACTAGCGGGAGTGGGTGAGCAGTTCTTC. Its translation is CASSPGLAGVGEQFF.

This clonotype turned up a few times. The chain employs TRBV19 and TRBJ1-4, with D perhaps TRBD1 (5 bases). The V gene's germline CDR1 is LNHDA and CDR2 SQIVND (reference sequence). The CDR3 is made up of 13 amino acids. Trimming removed 8 bases at V and 7 bases at J, with 14 bases between. The CDR3 sequence is CASRELGGEKLFF. The CDR3 nucleotides read TGTGCCAGTCGGGAGCTTGGGGGTGAAAAACTGTTTTTT.

This clonotype has at least ten counts. The chain couples TRBV7-3 to TRBJ2-1; 11 nucleotides align to TRBD2. Germline-derived CDR1 and CDR2 are SGHTA and FQGTGA. After removal of 0 bases from V and 6 bases from J, the junction contained 13 bases not matched to a gene. The CDR3 extends over 19 amino acids. The CDR3 bases are TGTGCCAGCAGCTTAACGGGGGGGGTTGGGACTAGCGGATCCAATGAGCAGTTCTTC. As protein: CASSLTGGVGTSGSNEQFF.

Ten or more counts support this clonotype. The rearrangement uses TRBV6-1 and TRBJ1-6; unclear D gene. CDR3 size: 10 residues. Trimming removed 11 bases at V and 14 bases at J, with 13 bases between. CDR1 is MNHNS and CDR2 is SASEGT in the germline V gene. CDR3 protein: CAPMLSALHF. For the CDR3, the DNA is TGTGCCCCGATGCTATCAGCCCTCCACTTT.

This clonotype was picked up many times. The chain has TRBV9 and TRBJ2-7; 9 positions match TRBD2. The CDR3 spans 17 residues. Per germline, CDR1 SGDLS and CDR2 YYNGEE. Germline trimming cut 4 bases from V and 2 bases from J; bases unmatched to any gene: 13. The CDR3 DNA reads TGTGCCAGCAGCATGAGGGGGGCTAGCGGGGTTCCCTACGAGCAGTACTTC. This translates into CASSMRGASGVPYEQYF.

This clonotype came up many times. The chain joins TRBV20-1 to TRBJ2-1; no clear D. CDR3 length: 13 amino acids. The V gene lost 0 bases and the J gene lost 9 bases, with 12 bases spanning the gap. Germline assignment: CDR1 DFQATT and CDR2 SNEGSKA (reference sequence). CDR3 protein: CSAREVKAFEQFF. The CDR3 DNA follows: TGCAGTGCTAGAGAGGTGAAAGCGTTTGAGCAGTTCTTC.

The sample holds a few counts of this clonotype. The J gene is TRBJ1-2, the V gene TRBV2, with 8 nucleotides matching TRBD1. The V and J ends lost 10 bases and 8 bases, in that order; junction bases with no gene match: 9. The CDR3 contains 12 residues. Germline assignment: CDR1 SNHLY and CDR2 FYNNEI. The CDR3 nucleotides are TGTGCCACTACCGGACAGGGCGACGGCTACACCTTC. Translated: CATTGQGDGYTF.

This clonotype was counted between two and nine times. V is TRBV2 and J is TRBJ2-7; D gene unclear. CDR1 is SNHLY and CDR2 is FYNNEI in the germline V gene. The V end was cut by 0 bases, the J end by 9 bases, with 9 bases between. The CDR3 extends over 12 amino acids. CDR3 sequence (DNA): TGTGCCAGCAGTGAAGCCATGGGTGGGCAGTACTTC. Translated, it gives CASSEAMGGQYF.

At least ten counts were recorded for this clonotype. The V gene is TRBV7-2, the J gene TRBJ2-3; TRBD2 agrees at 11 bases. This CDR3 spans 15 amino acids. Per the germline V gene, CDR1 is SGHTA and CDR2 is FQGNSA. J was trimmed by 5 bases and V by 5 bases; bases with no gene match: 6. The CDR3 region is CASSISGRGGDTQYF. CDR3 sequence (DNA): TGTGCCAGCAGCATTAGCGGGAGGGGGGGAGATACGCAGTATTTT.

This clonotype was seen many times. This chain links TRBV7-9 with TRBJ2-3; no reliable D call. V gave up 1 base and J gave up 2 bases, with 7 bases separating them. The CDR3 covers 14 residues. Germline V gene sequence: CDR1 SEHNR, CDR2 FQNEAQ (reference sequence). The CDR3 DNA follows: TGTGCCAGCAGCTTAGAGGGCACCACAGATACGCAGTATTTT. It translates to CASSLEGTTDTQYF.

Many counts were recorded for this clonotype. The V gene is TRBV12-5, the J gene TRBJ1-2, with D perhaps matching TRBD1 (5 bases). With 4 bases removed from V and 6 bases from J, the gap between germline ends came to 15 bases. Germline V gene data show CDR1 as LGHNT and CDR2 as FRNRAP. This CDR3 has 14 residues. The CDR3 nucleotides read TGTGCTAGTGGTTCCGCTAAGGGGTTGGATGGCTACACCTTC. It translates to CASGSAKGLDGYTF.

This clonotype was detected a few times. V usage is TRBV20-1 and J usage is TRBJ1-5; D gene ambiguous. CDR3 length equals 13 residues. Germline CDR1 is DFQATT and CDR2 is SNEGSKA (reference sequence). The germline V and J ends were trimmed by 5 bases and 5 bases, with 13 bases remaining between them. This CDR3 reads CSALRRQYQPQHF. As DNA, the CDR3 is TGCAGTGCTCTAAGACGGCAGTATCAGCCCCAGCATTTT.

This clonotype was recorded many times. The V gene is TRBV15, the J gene TRBJ1-5; D remains ambiguous. The CDR3 sequence is 15 residues long. Germline CDR1 and CDR2: LNHNV and YYDKDF (reference sequence). Trimming cost V 4 bases and J 3 bases, with 13 bases left between them. The CDR3 is CATSTGWVTNQPQHF. CDR3 nucleotide sequence: TGTGCCACCAGCACGGGATGGGTCACCAATCAGCCCCAGCATTTT.

At least ten counts were recorded for this clonotype. The V and J genes are TRBV12-3 or TRBV12-4 and TRBJ1-5, with D possibly being TRBD1 (5 bases). V was trimmed by 7 bases and J by 5 bases, leaving 15 bases between them. The CDR3 totals 14 residues. DNA for the CDR3: TGTGCCAGCACCCCATGGGGGGTAGATCAGCCCCAGCATTTT. As protein: CASTPWGVDQPQHF.

This clonotype was observed at least ten times. The J gene is TRBJ2-1, the V gene TRBV12-3 or TRBV12-4, with 7 nucleotides matching TRBD2. V shed 6 bases and J 3 bases; nucleotides not matched to a gene: 8. The CDR3 runs 15 residues. The CDR3 sequence: CASSSGGNSYNEQFF. The CDR3 DNA sequence: TGTGCCAGCAGCTCGGGGGGTAATAGCTACAATGAGCAGTTCTTC.

This clonotype was seen ten or more times. The CDR3 coding sequence is TGTGCCAGCAGTTACTCTTCAGGGTCCTACGAGCAGTACTTC. Translated: CASSYSSGSYEQYF. The chain couples TRBV6-2 or TRBV6-3 to TRBJ2-7, with D tentatively TRBD1 (5 bases). Per the germline V gene, CDR1 is MNHEY and CDR2 is SVGEGT. Trimming shortened V by 0 bases and J by 1 base, and 7 bases separated the two germline ends. The CDR3 runs 14 residues.

V and J are TRBV4-2 and TRBJ2-2; TRBD2 agrees at 10 bases. Trimming removed 1 base from V and 4 bases from J; junction bases left unmatched: 18. This CDR3 has 21 residues. The germline gives CDR1 LGHNA, CDR2 YNFKEQ. CDR3: CASSQVPGVAGGRRGTGELFF. CDR3 DNA: TGTGCCAGCAGCCAAGTCCCTGGGGTAGCGGGGGGCCGGCGTGGCACCGGGGAGCTGTTTTTT.

The chain links TRBV6-7 to TRBJ1-4, with D unclear. TRBV6-7 is labeled an ORF, and its function is uncertain. The CDR3 runs 15 residues. Deletions cut 5 bases from V and 10 bases from J, with 20 bases between. The CDR3 nucleotides read TGTGCCAGCAGTCCCCCCCCCGTGGTTGTGGGAAAACTGTTTTTT. This encodes CASSPPPVVVGKLFF.

This clonotype was recorded a few times. Its ends do not fully match the called genes, so a read error is possible. The rearrangement links TRBV6-8 to TRBJ1-2; D gene unclear. The CDR3 is 14 residues long. Germline V CDR1 and CDR2: MNHGY, SAAAGT. CDR3 in DNA: TGTGCCTGCAGTTCCAACAGAGGAGGGTATGGCTACACCTTC. Amino acids: CACSSNRGGYGYTF.

This clonotype came up many times. This sequence joins TRBV5-6 and TRBJ1-5; D is unresolved. There are 16 residues in the CDR3. V dropped 4 bases and J dropped 0 bases, with 14 bases sitting between them. Germline-derived CDR1 and CDR2 are SGHDT and YYEEEE. The CDR3: CASSPRGTYSNQPQHF. DNA of the CDR3: TGTGCCAGCAGCCCGCGGGGAACGTATAGCAATCAGCCCCAGCATTTT.

This clonotype was picked up many times. The rearrangement joins TRBV7-2 to TRBJ2-7; 8 bases are a match to TRBD1. The ends lost 5 bases at V and 0 bases at J; junction bases unmatched: 6. The CDR3 is 15 amino acids. Germline CDR1 and CDR2: SGHTA and FQGNSA. As DNA, the CDR3 is TGTGCCAGCAGCCAAATGACAGGGGACTCCTACGAGCAGTACTTC. It encodes CASSQMTGDSYEQYF.

J is TRBJ1-4 and V is TRBV6-5, with a tentative D call TRBD1 (5 bases). The V end was cut by 6 bases, the J end by 11 bases, with 13 bases between. Germline V gene sequence: CDR1 MNHEY, CDR2 SVGAGI. CDR3 length: 12 residues. CDR3 in amino acids: CASSSSKGKLFF. CDR3 sequence (DNA): TGTGCCAGCAGCTCCTCTAAGGGGAAACTGTTTTTT.

This clonotype was seen repeatedly, ten times or more. The chain carries TRBV2 and TRBJ2-1; 13 bases map to TRBD2. Per the germline V gene, CDR1 is SNHLY and CDR2 is FYNNEI. CDR3 length: 15 amino acids. The V and J ends lost 6 bases and 9 bases, in that order; junction bases with no gene match: 8. Here the CDR3 reads CASRRGTSGVGEQFF. The DNA of the CDR3 is TGTGCCAGCAGGAGGGGGACTAGCGGGGTTGGTGAGCAGTTCTTC.